The T cell receptor beta chain described here comes from a study of early T cells in non-severe SARS-CoV-2 infection. Study-level background: Sequencing of unsorted whole blood was done on bulk RNA, leaving chains unpaired.

A remark on this clonotype: Its antigen remains unknown.

The CDR3 loop spans 14 amino acids. CDR1 DFQATT and CDR2 SNEGSKA come from the germline V gene (reference sequence). J lost 6 bases, V lost 5 bases, and 9 bases had no gene match. Researchers tagged individual cDNA molecules with unique molecular identifiers. TCRdb reprocessed the 5' RACE reads with MiXCR, giving one entry per CDR3 protein. The data show about 110,000 distinct CDR3 sequences, about 12% seen once. General study results and limits: Missing private and CD4 specificities, VDJdb matching favored anti-spike CD8 responses.

The sequence came from an adult who was a healthcare worker with PCR-confirmed SARS-CoV-2 infection or an uninfected control (not recorded which). Sequencing input: whole blood. The rearrangement uses TRBV20-1 and TRBJ2-7; 11 nucleotides agree with TRBD2. CDR3 sequence (DNA): TGCAGTGCTGGCCGTAGCGGGAGGGCAAGCGAGCAGTACTTC. Protein sequence: CSAGRSGRASEQYF.